This T cell receptor (beta chain) was observed in a study of PD-1 blockade in classical Hodgkin lymphoma. Notes on the study in general: Before treatment, complete responders showed about the same diversity as newly diagnosed patients. Patients starting nivolumab less than 1 year after ASCT had lower diversity and were excluded from later analyses. Prior therapy or disease activity may underlie the repertoire differences, whose causes remain undefined.

For this clone: The antigen remains unidentified.

Sample time point: cycle 4 day 1 (C4D1), after more than five weeks of nivolumab. Every patient relapsed after autologous stem cell transplantation, and brentuximab vedotin exposure varied. Sequenced by immunoSEQ multiplex PCR; TCRdb stores in-frame clones only, minus some. The sample has some 110,000 clones, approximately 89% seen once. Here the sequenced sample was peripheral blood mononuclear cells (PBMCs), taken before the fourth cycle of nivolumab. The source is a human donor with classical Hodgkin lymphoma.

CDR3 coding DNA: TGTGCCAGCAGCTTAGGGGCGGGACTCTCCTACGAGCAGTACTTC. This encodes CASSLGAGLSYEQYF. This chain connects TRBV7-7 to TRBJ2-7; D is perhaps TRBD2 (6 bases). Trimming took off 1 base at V and 0 bases at J, with 10 bases between the two ends. Germline V lookup: CDR1 SSHAT, CDR2 FNYEAQ (reference sequence). This CDR3 is built from 15 residues.